Listed below are T cell receptor beta chains from one sample, sequenced in a study of T cell responses to AZD1222 COVID-19 vaccine. The repertoire was sequenced with immunoSEQ multiplex PCR; TCRdb's copy has only in-frame clones and lacks some. This sample carries around 130,000 clones, 90% to 95% of them seen once, and the ten largest clones take around 3.1%. Sequences were derived from peripheral blood, sampled on day 0 of AZD1222 vaccination. Source of these receptors: an adult in good health. Both conserved end residues are part of each CDR3. Fields, in order: CDR3 protein, CDR3 DNA, clone size, CDR3 length, D gene, V gene, J gene. The D gene is left open where the match is weak. A row's size may be missing; if present it is once, few, many or a size class.

cdr3_aa: CASSHQSTEAFF; cdr3_nt: TGTGCCAGCAGTCATCAGTCCACTGAAGCTTTCTTT; clone_size: .; cdr3_length: 12; d_call: .; v_call: TRBV28; j_call: TRBJ1-1
cdr3_aa: CASSYTTGDTEAFF; cdr3_nt: TGTGCCAGCAGTTATACTACGGGGGACACTGAAGCTTTCTTT; clone_size: .; cdr3_length: 14; d_call: .; v_call: TRBV6-5; j_call: TRBJ1-1
cdr3_aa: CASSALPTSGIPDTQYF; cdr3_nt: TGTGCCAGCAGTGCCCTCCCGACTAGCGGGATCCCAGATACGCAGTATTTT; clone_size: .; cdr3_length: 17; d_call: TRBD2; v_call: TRBV6-1; j_call: TRBJ2-3
cdr3_aa: CASSDLGQGKGYTF; cdr3_nt: TGTGCCAGCAGTGACCTGGGACAGGGAAAGGGCTACACCTTC; clone_size: .; cdr3_length: 14; d_call: TRBD1; v_call: TRBV28; j_call: TRBJ1-2
cdr3_aa: CASSFVASGSWNEQFF; cdr3_nt: TGTGCCAGCAGCTTCGTGGCTAGCGGGAGTTGGAATGAGCAGTTCTTC; clone_size: .; cdr3_length: 16; d_call: TRBD2; v_call: TRBV7-2; j_call: TRBJ2-1
cdr3_aa: CATSDPLAGEGYNEQFF; cdr3_nt: TGTGCCACCAGTGACCCCCTAGCGGGAGAAGGGTACAATGAGCAGTTCTTC; clone_size: .; cdr3_length: 17; d_call: TRBD2; v_call: TRBV24-1; j_call: TRBJ2-1
cdr3_aa: CSVASRETQYF; cdr3_nt: TGCAGCGTCGCCAGTCGAGAGACCCAGTACTTC; clone_size: .; cdr3_length: 11; d_call: .; v_call: TRBV29-1; j_call: TRBJ2-5
cdr3_aa: CASSAGKGANTEAFF; cdr3_nt: TGTGCCAGCAGCGCGGGGAAGGGTGCGAACACTGAAGCTTTCTTT; clone_size: .; cdr3_length: 15; d_call: .; v_call: TRBV7-8; j_call: TRBJ1-1
cdr3_aa: CASSPYRKRSGNEQFF; cdr3_nt: TGTGCCAGCAGCCCATATAGAAAACGTAGCGGCAATGAGCAGTTCTTC; clone_size: once; cdr3_length: 16; d_call: .; v_call: TRBV5-4; j_call: TRBJ2-1
cdr3_aa: CASSRAQGAGQPQHF; cdr3_nt: TGTGCCAGCAGCAGGGCGCAGGGGGCAGGGCAGCCCCAGCATTTT; clone_size: once; cdr3_length: 15; d_call: TRBD1; v_call: TRBV7-8; j_call: TRBJ1-5
cdr3_aa: CASSRLAGVQETQYF; cdr3_nt: TGCGCCAGCAGCAGACTAGCGGGAGTACAAGAGACCCAGTACTTC; clone_size: .; cdr3_length: 15; d_call: TRBD2; v_call: TRBV5-1; j_call: TRBJ2-5
cdr3_aa: CASSPRQVQVEQYF; cdr3_nt: TGTGCCAGCAGCCCCAGACAGGTCCAGGTCGAGCAGTACTTC; clone_size: .; cdr3_length: 14; d_call: .; v_call: TRBV7-8; j_call: TRBJ2-7
cdr3_aa: CASSRGAGLSTDTQYF; cdr3_nt: TGTGCCAGCAGCCGTGGGGCGGGCCTGAGCACAGATACGCAGTATTTT; clone_size: .; cdr3_length: 16; d_call: .; v_call: TRBV7-9; j_call: TRBJ2-3
cdr3_aa: CASRQGTMNTEAFF; cdr3_nt: TGCGCCAGCAGACAGGGTACAATGAACACTGAAGCTTTCTTT; clone_size: .; cdr3_length: 14; d_call: .; v_call: TRBV5-1; j_call: TRBJ1-1
cdr3_aa: CASSGDENEKLFF; cdr3_nt: TGTGCCAGCAGTGGAGACGAGAATGAAAAACTGTTTTTT; clone_size: .; cdr3_length: 13; d_call: .; v_call: TRBV12-3/TRBV12-4; j_call: TRBJ1-4
cdr3_aa: CASSFGTGLQETQYF; cdr3_nt: TGTGCCAGCAGCTTCGGGACAGGACTTCAAGAGACCCAGTACTTC; clone_size: .; cdr3_length: 15; d_call: TRBD1; v_call: TRBV7-2; j_call: TRBJ2-5
cdr3_aa: CASSLGATYETQYF; cdr3_nt: TGCGCCAGCAGCTTGGGGGCAACTTACGAGACCCAGTACTTC; clone_size: .; cdr3_length: 14; d_call: .; v_call: TRBV5-1; j_call: TRBJ2-5
cdr3_aa: CASSIQRGLTDTQYF; cdr3_nt: TGTGCCAGTAGTATTCAACGGGGGCTCACAGATACGCAGTATTTT; clone_size: .; cdr3_length: 15; d_call: .; v_call: TRBV19; j_call: TRBJ2-3
cdr3_aa: CASSFGQGDTEAFF; cdr3_nt: TGCGCCAGCAGCTTTGGACAGGGTGACACTGAAGCTTTCTTT; clone_size: .; cdr3_length: 14; d_call: TRBD1; v_call: TRBV5-1; j_call: TRBJ1-1
cdr3_aa: CASSLGDSNQPQHF; cdr3_nt: TGTGCCAGCAGCTTAGGGGACAGCAATCAGCCCCAGCATTTT; clone_size: .; cdr3_length: 14; d_call: .; v_call: TRBV7-9; j_call: TRBJ1-5
cdr3_aa: CASSFHPDEQYF; cdr3_nt: TGTGCCAGCAGTTTCCACCCCGACGAGCAGTACTTC; clone_size: .; cdr3_length: 12; d_call: .; v_call: TRBV12-3/TRBV12-4; j_call: TRBJ2-7
cdr3_aa: CASSASTGQHGNEQFF; cdr3_nt: TGTGCCAGCAGTGCTTCGACAGGCCAACACGGCAATGAGCAGTTCTTC; clone_size: .; cdr3_length: 16; d_call: .; v_call: TRBV27; j_call: TRBJ2-1
cdr3_aa: CSASALSGANVLTF; cdr3_nt: TGCAGTGCTAGTGCGTTATCTGGGGCCAACGTCCTGACTTTC; clone_size: .; cdr3_length: 14; d_call: .; v_call: TRBV20-1; j_call: TRBJ2-6
cdr3_aa: CASSRGLAGRGEQFF; cdr3_nt: TGTGCCAGCAGCCGGGGACTAGCGGGGAGGGGTGAGCAGTTCTTC; clone_size: .; cdr3_length: 15; d_call: TRBD2; v_call: TRBV6-5; j_call: TRBJ2-1
cdr3_aa: CASSLVRQEWETQYF; cdr3_nt: TGTGCCAGCAGCTTAGTGCGACAGGAGTGGGAGACCCAGTACTTC; clone_size: .; cdr3_length: 15; d_call: .; v_call: TRBV7-8; j_call: TRBJ2-5
cdr3_aa: CASTAGSFLQFF; cdr3_nt: TGTGCCAGCACCGCTGGCAGTTTCTTGCAGTTCTTC; clone_size: .; cdr3_length: 12; d_call: .; v_call: TRBV2; j_call: TRBJ2-1
cdr3_aa: CASNQPSGVRNSPLHF; cdr3_nt: TGTGCCAGCAACCAACCCTCCGGGGTGCGGAATTCACCCCTCCACTTT; clone_size: .; cdr3_length: 16; d_call: .; v_call: TRBV28; j_call: TRBJ1-6
cdr3_aa: CASSLVASTDTQYF; cdr3_nt: TGTGCCAGCAGCCTTGTAGCTAGCACAGATACGCAGTATTTT; clone_size: .; cdr3_length: 14; d_call: .; v_call: TRBV7-3; j_call: TRBJ2-3
cdr3_aa: CASSSLGGTYEQYF; cdr3_nt: TGTGCCAGCAGCTCCTTGGGGGGGACCTACGAGCAGTACTTC; clone_size: .; cdr3_length: 14; d_call: TRBD2; v_call: TRBV7-2; j_call: TRBJ2-7
cdr3_aa: CASSQEGTSGYNEQFF; cdr3_nt: TGCGCCAGCAGCCAAGAAGGGACTAGCGGTTACAATGAGCAGTTCTTC; clone_size: .; cdr3_length: 16; d_call: TRBD2; v_call: TRBV4-1; j_call: TRBJ2-1
cdr3_aa: CASSLGGLGLYEQYF; cdr3_nt: TGTGCCAGCAGTTTAGGAGGGTTGGGTCTCTACGAGCAGTACTTC; clone_size: few; cdr3_length: 15; d_call: .; v_call: TRBV28; j_call: TRBJ2-7
cdr3_aa: CASSDLAGESPLHF; cdr3_nt: TGTGCCAGCAGTGATCTGGCAGGGGAATCACCCCTCCACTTT; clone_size: .; cdr3_length: 14; d_call: .; v_call: TRBV6-1; j_call: TRBJ1-6
cdr3_aa: CASRSRGQGNEQFF; cdr3_nt: TGTGCCAGCAGAAGTAGAGGGCAGGGGAATGAGCAGTTCTTC; clone_size: .; cdr3_length: 14; d_call: .; v_call: TRBV11-1; j_call: TRBJ2-1
cdr3_aa: CASSEKGVAKNIQYF; cdr3_nt: TGTGCCAGCAGTGAGAAGGGGGTTGCCAAAAACATTCAGTACTTC; clone_size: .; cdr3_length: 15; d_call: .; v_call: TRBV25-1; j_call: TRBJ2-4
cdr3_aa: CASSWDRIYTGELFF; cdr3_nt: TGTGCCAGCAGTTGGGACCGAATCTACACCGGGGAGCTGTTTTTT; clone_size: .; cdr3_length: 15; d_call: .; v_call: TRBV2; j_call: TRBJ2-2
cdr3_aa: CASSQGLERFSF; cdr3_nt: TGTGCCAGCAGCCAAGGACTTGAGCGGTTCTCCTTC; clone_size: few; cdr3_length: 12; d_call: .; v_call: TRBV3-1/TRBV3-2; j_call: TRBJ2-7
cdr3_aa: CASSERRGRTGELFF; cdr3_nt: TGTGCCAGCAGTGAAAGAAGGGGACGGACCGGGGAGCTGTTTTTT; clone_size: .; cdr3_length: 15; d_call: .; v_call: TRBV6-1; j_call: TRBJ2-2